These 17 T cell receptor beta chains share one sample of origin, sequenced in a study of regulatory T cells in long-lasting Graves disease. As to time point: newly diagnosed GD, antithyroid drugs for less than 3 months. The TCR library was made from RNA extracted from PBMCs. Construction of TCR beta libraries relied on iRepertoire HTBI primers and on Arm-PCR targeting CDR3 regions. TCRdb independently ran MiXCR on the multiplex PCR reads; one entry per CDR3 protein. The sample includes about 500,000 distinct CDR3 sequences, about 12% of them seen just once. These data were likewise used in another study, on T cells in Graves' hyperthyroidism and ophthalmopathy.

The sequences come from peripheral blood mononuclear cells (PBMCs), collected at new diagnosis, from a patient treated with antithyroid drugs. Receptor source: a woman aged 25 to 39 with Graves disease.

The rearrangement uses TRBV27 and TRBJ2-3; 7 positions agree with TRBD2. Losses at the gene ends were 5 bases for V and 5 bases for J; bases not matched to a gene: 13. The CDR3 extends over 16 amino acids. Germline V gives CDR1 MNHEY, CDR2 SMNVEV (reference sequence). This CDR3 is CASSPLAGASLDTQYF. The CDR3, as DNA: TGTGCCAGCAGTCCCTTGGCGGGAGCCTCCCTAGATACGCAGTATTTT.

The table lists this clonotype with many counts. CDR3 region: CASRAEAGASEAFF. The CDR3 DNA reads as TGTGCCAGCAGGGCCGAGGCGGGCGCATCTGAAGCTTTCTTT. V usage is TRBV2 and J usage is TRBJ1-1; D is unresolved. The V end lost 6 bases, the J end lost 6 bases, and 17 bases lay between the germline ends. The CDR3 totals 14 residues. Germline V gene lookup returns CDR1 SNHLY and CDR2 FYNNEI.

Many counts were recorded for this clonotype. The chain joins TRBV27 to TRBJ2-2; 11 bases fit TRBD2. Germline V gene lookup returns CDR1 MNHEY and CDR2 SMNVEV (reference sequence). The CDR3 extends over 18 amino acids. J gave up 5 bases and V 0 bases, and 8 bases lay outside the gene matches. This CDR3 reads CASSLSLGTSGTTGELFF. The CDR3 coding sequence is TGTGCCAGCAGTTTATCCCTTGGGACTAGCGGTACGACCGGGGAGCTGTTTTTT.

Only a few counts were recorded for this clonotype. The chain employs TRBV6-1 and TRBJ2-5; D gene ambiguous. Trimming took off 6 bases at V and 2 bases at J, with 13 bases between the two ends. The CDR3 loop spans 14 amino acids. Germline V gene data show CDR1 as MNHNS and CDR2 as SASEGT. The CDR3 nucleotides read TGTGCCAGCAGACGGCCTGCAGTTCAAGAGACCCAGTACTTC. Protein: CASRRPAVQETQYF.

In its sample, this clonotype was seen many times. This chain joins TRBV7-2 and TRBJ2-5; D remains ambiguous. The CDR3 has 14 amino acids. Germline V CDR1 and CDR2: SGHTA, FQGNSA. The V gene lost 5 bases and the J gene lost 2 bases, with 12 bases spanning the gap. The CDR3 DNA follows: TGTGCCAGCAGCCAAAGTGGGCAGCAAGAGACCCAGTACTTC. Its translation is CASSQSGQQETQYF.

In its sample, this clonotype was seen a few times. The V gene is TRBV28, the J gene TRBJ1-1; D perhaps matches TRBD1 (6 bases). This CDR3 spans 15 amino acids. Germline V gene sequence: CDR1 MDHEN, CDR2 SYDVKM. V was shortened by 2 bases and J by 4 bases, with 14 bases between the two germline ends. CDR3 in amino acids: CASSLGGAGSTEAFF. The CDR3 nucleotides are TGTGCCAGCAGTTTAGGGGGGGCGGGGAGCACTGAAGCTTTCTTT.

The J gene is TRBJ2-1, the V gene TRBV2; 7 bases align to TRBD2. CDR1 is SNHLY, CDR2 FYNNEI, per germline. Losses at the gene ends were 4 bases for V and 5 bases for J; bases not matched to a gene: 5. The CDR3 spans 14 residues. This CDR3 reads CASSAMLADNEQFF. Here the CDR3 DNA reads TGTGCCAGCAGTGCAATGCTAGCGGACAATGAGCAGTTCTTC.

In its sample, this clonotype was seen many times. V usage is TRBV30 and J usage is TRBJ2-5; 7 positions match TRBD1. Germline CDR1 GTSNPN, CDR2 SVGIG (reference sequence). This CDR3 has 11 amino acids. Unmatched junction bases numbered 2, after V lost 5 bases and J lost 5 bases. The CDR3 DNA follows: TGTGCCTGGGCGGACAGGGAGACCCAGTACTTC. This codes for CAWADRETQYF.

This clonotype was counted between two and nine times. V is TRBV6-2 or TRBV6-3 and J is TRBJ2-7, with D unresolved. The V and J ends lost 2 bases and 2 bases respectively, with 4 bases between them. The CDR3 has 12 amino acids. CDR1 and CDR2 from the germline V gene are MNHEY and SVGEGT. The DNA of the CDR3 is TGTGCCAGCAGTTACAAGACCTACGAGCAGTACTTC. It encodes CASSYKTYEQYF.

This clonotype was seen more than once but under ten times. V gene TRBV6-1 combines with J gene TRBJ2-6; D is unclear. In germline, CDR1 is MNHNS, CDR2 SASEGT. Deletions cut 7 bases from V and 0 bases from J, with 19 bases between. CDR3 size: 18 residues. The CDR3 DNA sequence: TGTGCCAGCACGCCACTTTCATCAACAGTCTCTGGGGCCAACGTCCTGACTTTC. Translated, it gives CASTPLSSTVSGANVLTF.

This clonotype has at least ten counts. The chain recombines TRBV12-3 or TRBV12-4 with TRBJ1-5; 7 bases line up with TRBD1. This CDR3 spans 18 amino acids. Trimming cost V 7 bases and J 0 bases; bases outside gene matches: 15. The chain's CDR3 is CASTNPPGGSCSNQPQHF. The CDR3 DNA reads TGTGCCAGCACTAACCCTCCAGGGGGAAGTTGTAGCAATCAGCCCCAGCATTTT.

J is TRBJ2-3 and V is TRBV28, with TRBD2 matching 7 bases. The germline CDR1 and CDR2 sequences are MDHEN and SYDVKM. The ends lost 4 bases at V and 2 bases at J; junction bases unmatched: 3. CDR3 length: 14 residues. The CDR3 DNA follows: TGTGCCAGCAGTTCTAGCGGAGCCACAGATACGCAGTATTTT. Encoded protein: CASSSSGATDTQYF.

In this sample, this clonotype turned up many times. The genes are TRBV19 and TRBJ2-2; D is undetermined. V gave up 1 base and J gave up 4 bases, with 7 bases separating them. This CDR3 is 14 amino acids long. The germline CDR1 and CDR2 sequences are LNHDA and SQIVND (reference sequence). CDR3 nucleotides: TGTGCCAGTAGTATAGTACAGACCACCGGGGAGCTGTTTTTT. This translates into CASSIVQTTGELFF.

The rearrangement links TRBV25-1 to TRBJ2-5; D is unresolved. Deletions cut 10 bases from V and 0 bases from J, with 6 bases between. Germline V CDR1 and CDR2: MGHDK, SYGVNS. The CDR3 contains 11 residues. The CDR3 sequence is CATLYQETQYF. The CDR3, as DNA: TGTGCCACCTTGTACCAAGAGACCCAGTACTTC.

The chain links TRBV10-2 to TRBJ2-2; either TRBD1 or TRBD2 may supply D (5 bases each). Germline lookup yields CDR1 WSHSY and CDR2 SAAADI. The CDR3 is made up of 14 amino acids. V gave up 7 bases and J gave up 1 base, with 10 bases separating them. This CDR3 reads CASKGTENTGELFF. CDR3 sequence (DNA): TGCGCCAGCAAGGGGACGGAGAACACCGGGGAGCTGTTTTTT.

There are many counts of this clonotype. This sequence joins TRBV28 and TRBJ2-3, with D maybe TRBD2 (7 bases). Looked up from germline, CDR1 is MDHEN and CDR2 is SYDVKM. This CDR3 is 18 amino acids long. The V end lost 6 bases, the J end lost 2 bases, and 24 bases lay between the germline ends. CDR3 region: CASSPGPASGGLTDTQYF. The DNA of the CDR3 is TGTGCCAGCAGCCCGGGCCCGGCCTCCGGGGGGCTCACAGATACGCAGTATTTT.

This rearrangement joins TRBV12-3 or TRBV12-4 to TRBJ2-7, with TRBD2 matching 14 bases. The junction had 13 bases not matched to a gene; V was cut back by 5 bases and J by 7 bases. The CDR3 has 17 residues. The CDR3 spells CASSPGTSGSSYNEQYF. The CDR3 DNA sequence: TGTGCCAGCAGTCCCGGGACTAGCGGGAGCTCCTACAATGAGCAGTACTTC.